This T cell receptor (beta chain) was captured by sequencing in a study of CD8+ T cells in alopecia areata. Study-wide background: Treated patients were given oral tofacitinib, which was dosed at 5 to 10 mg twice daily. It was 6 to 18 months of tofacitinib, and then there were 6 months off drug. Overall study findings and caveats: On tofacitinib, scalp and blood still held many of the expanded lesional clones.

Sequencing used cDNA as its template, made by extracting RNA and reverse transcribing it. Assay: immunoSEQ multiplex PCR; the TCRdb copy retains only in-frame clones and omits some. Counted here are fewer than 200,000 clones, about 54% occurring once; the ten biggest clones make up approximately 16%. Concerning this clone itself: Its target is not known.

The treatment: oral pan-JAK inhibitor, 5-10 mg twice daily. Trimming cost V 3 bases and J 2 bases, with 14 bases left between them. Germline CDR1 and CDR2: KGHSH and LQKENI. The CDR3 has 15 residues. The sample here was CD4+ T cells sorted from blood, taken at approximately week 56, from a patient treated with tofacitinib. The sequence came from a human donor with alopecia areata. The V and J genes are TRBV18 and TRBJ2-7; D uncertain. The CDR3 DNA reads as TGTGCCAGCTCACCCGGACGGATTCCCACCTACGAGCAGTACTTC. Translating gives CASSPGRIPTYEQYF.